This entry describes one T cell receptor (beta chain). The antigen this receptor binds is unknown. Qualities for individual bases were not recorded, and no much larger clone is one base off. The donors were healthy, HIV-negative adults with no recently reported acute infections or vaccinations. Only Caucasian adults living in Nashville, Tennessee, USA were represented among the donors. CD4+ T cells were enriched through magnetic negative selection, after which naive cells were positively selected on CD45RA and the remaining negative fraction served as the memory subset. Blood was collected by leukapheresis, and PBMCs were isolated by Ficoll-Histopaque density gradient centrifugation and then cryopreserved in liquid nitrogen vapor phase. Analytical flow cytometry was used to check the purity and quantity of every magnetically sorted T cell population. Genomic DNA was isolated from each sorted fraction and quantified by UV absorbance on a Nanodrop 2000c.

The data belong to a study of shared clonotypes between healthy human individuals (dated by TCRdb to the early 2020s). Some background on the complete study: A couple of women and a few men aged 18 to 49 years were included in the cohort. Per donor, three plates each were used for CD4 naive and CD4 memory, two for CD8 naive, and one for CD8 memory. To estimate repertoire size and how much clonotypes are shared between individuals, the study performed deep sequencing of blood TCR repertoires from 4 to 6 healthy adults. To increase sequencing depth and limit assay-specific biases, TCR repertoire library preparation and sequencing were carried out by different laboratories using diverse techniques. Each donor's leukapheresis produced roughly between roughly 0.85 and 9.5 billion PBMCs.

Using the deep immunoSEQ assay, TCR CDR3 regions were amplified from genomic DNA by multiplex PCR. Genomic DNA extracted from each cell subset was distributed evenly over all wells of several immunoSEQ 96-well plates, and each plate served as one replicate. For sorted subsets, each replicate PCR was loaded with approximately 190 ng genomic DNA, equivalent to 30,000 or so T cell genomes. Purified libraries were measured with a Qubit 3.0 fluorometer, size-checked on a Bioanalyzer 2100, and measured again with the KAPA Library Quantification kit. Every immunoSEQ 96-well plate was sequenced on a separate single-read 150-cycle Illumina NextSeq 550 flow cell. In the paper's pipeline: The immunoSEQ output contained only junctional sequences without quality scores, so filtering could not match that applied to full-length reads. To assign V/J genes and CDR3, sequences were annotated using PyIR, a Python wrapper for IgBLAST v1.9, with IMGT germline references. Any read was removed if the V/J assignment was weak (E-value above 1e-6), the CDR3 was missing, or the read contained stop codons, out-of-frame junctions, or ambiguous translated residues. V3J clonotypes were defined as sequences sharing an identical inferred V gene, J gene, and CDR3 amino acid sequence. Percentage overlap between repertoires was calculated by dividing the number of shared unique clonotypes by the size of the smaller repertoire. Repertoire richness was assessed with RTK rarefaction, the Chao1 estimator, and Recon v2.1 estimates of unobserved clonotypes. OLGA was used to compute generation probabilities for all TCRbeta clonotypes that the gDNA method yielded from a handful of donors. In its TCRdb copy, this immuneACCESS table keeps in-frame sequences only and misses some clones. Where compared with another copy, unresolved V genes explain less than half of these, and the others have no known cause. V and J calls and clone size follow that table, whereas D and trimming were derived from the DNA. The sample includes roughly 2 million clones, with 90% to 95% observed a single time. About 0.13% of the sample rests with the top ten.

The CDR3 starts with the cysteine, ends with the phenylalanine, and has 16 residues. Left in the record is the CDR3 DNA by itself, 48 bases read in frame from the first base. V trim: 5 bases; J trim: 1 base; unmatched bases: 7. CDR1 and CDR2 are read off the germline V gene (reference sequence) as MNHNY and SVGAGI. The investigation overall reported the following: Because the study included a small number of donors, the genetic and exposure-history diversity represented was limited. Roughly 5.2% of naive CD4, around 3.5% of naive CD8, approximately 2% of memory CD4, and 0.35% to 0.5% of memory CD8 clonotypes were shared across four donors. Clonotypes shared by all four sorted-subset donors showed higher generation probabilities than non-shared clonotypes. Naive subsets generally had larger estimated clonotype richness than memory subsets did. Rarefaction of sorted-subset datasets indicated incomplete sequencing despite the large sequencing depth. Pairwise subsampling led to the expectation that sequencing depth would affect the degree of clonotype sharing among donors. Only blood was sampled, and tissue TCR repertoires likely differ from those in blood.

Sequenced input: naive CD4+ T cells sorted from blood. The cell subset or site label on this specimen signifies: CD45RA+ positively selected. The rearranged chain carries TRBV6-6 and TRBJ2-3; TRBD2 aligns with 9 central bases. The TCR sequence derives from a young man in good health. The CDR3 loop reads CASSQGLASGTDTQYF. The DNA reads as follows: TGTGCCAGCAGTCAGGGACTAGCCAGCGGCACAGATACGCAGTATTTT.